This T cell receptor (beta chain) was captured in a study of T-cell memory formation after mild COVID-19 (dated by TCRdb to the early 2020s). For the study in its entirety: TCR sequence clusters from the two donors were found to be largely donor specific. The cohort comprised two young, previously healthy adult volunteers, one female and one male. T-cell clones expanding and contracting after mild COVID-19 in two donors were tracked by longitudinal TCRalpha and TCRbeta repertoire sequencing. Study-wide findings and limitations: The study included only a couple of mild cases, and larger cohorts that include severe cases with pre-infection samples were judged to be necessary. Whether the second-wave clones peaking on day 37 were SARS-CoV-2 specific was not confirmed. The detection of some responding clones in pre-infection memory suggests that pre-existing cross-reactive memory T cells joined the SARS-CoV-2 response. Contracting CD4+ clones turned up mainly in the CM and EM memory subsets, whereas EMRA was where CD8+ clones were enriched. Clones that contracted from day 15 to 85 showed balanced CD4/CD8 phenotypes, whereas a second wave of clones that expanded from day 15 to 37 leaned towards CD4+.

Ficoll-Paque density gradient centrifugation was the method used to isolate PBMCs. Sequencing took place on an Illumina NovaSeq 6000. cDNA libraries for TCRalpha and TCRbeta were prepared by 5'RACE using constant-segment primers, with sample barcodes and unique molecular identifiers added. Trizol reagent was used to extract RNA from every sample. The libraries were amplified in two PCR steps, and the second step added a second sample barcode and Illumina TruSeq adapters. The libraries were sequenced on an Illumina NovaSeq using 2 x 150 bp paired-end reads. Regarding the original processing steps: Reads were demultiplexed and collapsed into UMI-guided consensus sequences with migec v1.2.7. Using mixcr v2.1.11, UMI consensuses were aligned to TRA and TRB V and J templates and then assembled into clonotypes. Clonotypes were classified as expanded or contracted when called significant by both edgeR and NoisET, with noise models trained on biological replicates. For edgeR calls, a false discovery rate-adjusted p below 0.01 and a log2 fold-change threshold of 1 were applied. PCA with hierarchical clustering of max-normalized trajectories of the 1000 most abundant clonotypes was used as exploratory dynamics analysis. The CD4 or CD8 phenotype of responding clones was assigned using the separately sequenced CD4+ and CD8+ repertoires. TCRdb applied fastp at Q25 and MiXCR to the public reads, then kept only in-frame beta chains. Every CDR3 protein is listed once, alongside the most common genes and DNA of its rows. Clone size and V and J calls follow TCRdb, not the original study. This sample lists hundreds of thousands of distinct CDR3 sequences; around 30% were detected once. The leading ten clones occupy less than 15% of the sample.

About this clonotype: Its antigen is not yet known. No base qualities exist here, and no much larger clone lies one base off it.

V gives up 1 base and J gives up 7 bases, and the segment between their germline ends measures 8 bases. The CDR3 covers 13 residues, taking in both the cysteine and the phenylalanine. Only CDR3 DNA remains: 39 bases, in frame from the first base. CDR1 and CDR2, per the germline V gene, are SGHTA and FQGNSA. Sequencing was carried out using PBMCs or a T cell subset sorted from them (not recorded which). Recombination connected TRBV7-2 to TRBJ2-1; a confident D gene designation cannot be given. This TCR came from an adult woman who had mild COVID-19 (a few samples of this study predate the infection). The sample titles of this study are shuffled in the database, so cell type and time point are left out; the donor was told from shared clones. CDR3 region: CASSLDIGNEQFF. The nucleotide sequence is TGTGCCAGCAGCTTAGATATTGGGAATGAGCAGTTCTTC.